This TCR beta chain was captured in a study of blood T cell repertoires in COVID-19. The repertoire was sequenced with immunoSEQ multiplex PCR; TCRdb's copy has only in-frame clones and lacks some. The sample contains around 100,000 clones, about 82% of which appear only once. The CDR3 totals 14 residues. The germline V gene has CDR1 MNHEY and CDR2 SVGAGI. V shed 5 bases and J 0 bases; nucleotides not matched to a gene: 2. What was sequenced was peripheral blood. The sequence was collected from a man aged 45-65 years with active or convalescent COVID-19. This sequence joins TRBV6-5 and TRBJ2-7; TRBD2 agrees at 9 bases. As DNA, the CDR3 is TGTGCCAGCAGTCTAGCGGGGAGCTCCTACGAGCAGTACTTC. This encodes CASSLAGSSYEQYF.